This note documents a single T cell receptor (beta chain) sequence. The target of this receptor is not known. Nothing much larger sits one base from this clone, and base qualities are not available. The meaning of the sample's time point label: technical triplicate 1. For the sorted-subset TCR libraries, the starting material was roughly 1 million sorted CD4+ or CD8+ T cells. Peripheral blood underwent Ficoll-Hypaque density gradient centrifugation to isolate PBMCs, which were then cryopreserved in liquid nitrogen. The study also sequenced paired sorted CD4+ and CD8+ subsets from healthy controls, HAM/TSP patients and MS patients. cDNA synthesis used template-switch 5'RACE with a primer carrying a 10-nucleotide random unique molecular identifier tagging each TCR transcript. Each sequencing run produced over 190 million TCR-beta sequences covering 15-18 subjects. The RNeasy kit was used to extract total RNA. TCR-beta VDJ regions were amplified with primers for the TCR constant region and the 5'RACE anchor, using the KAPA Real-time Library Amplification kit. Sample indexes and Illumina adaptors were added in a first PCR, and a second PCR then increased library yield. After Ampure bead purification, the roughly 650 bp TCR product was size-selected on a 2% E-gel SizeSelection system. Before pooling, library quality was assessed on a Bioanalyzer, concentration was determined with Qubit, and library quantification was performed with the Kapa Library Quantification kit. An Illumina HiSeq 2500 sequenced the libraries paired-end 2 x 150 bp. To increase sequence diversity, about 25-31% phiX was spiked into each library pool. The original methods were these. Quality-filtered reads were processed with the UMI-based MiGEC pipeline, which removed over 85% of raw TCR sequences during error correction. VDJ genes were aligned to IMGT germline references, and clonotypes were defined by unique CDR3 amino acid sequence plus V-J genes. VDJtools evaluated clonal expansion, Shannon diversity and CDR3 relatedness (CalcPairwiseDistances, ClusterSamples); CLCbio workbench built phylogenetic trees. A clone was classed as expanded if it had 8 or more unique UMIs, a cutoff based on coefficient-of-variation modelling across technical triplicates. TCRdb reworked the public reads: Q25 trimming with fastp, MiXCR clone assembly, productive beta chains retained. CDR3 protein sequences are deduplicated, and each keeps its most common genes and DNA. The V and J calls were determined by TCRdb, not by the authors. In all, the sample holds tens of thousands of distinct CDR3 sequences, and about 13% of those were seen once. Around 5% of the sample is in the top ten clones.

These data originate in a study of neurological immune-mediated disorders (dated 2019 in TCRdb). Concerning the study at large: Using UMI-based sequencing, the study compared peripheral blood TCR-beta repertoires from patients with HTLV-I-associated myelopathy (HAM/TSP), patients with multiple sclerosis, and healthy controls. Alongside PBMC samples, the set of 106 TCR-beta libraries contained longitudinal samples, technical triplicates, and paired CD4+ and CD8+ T-cell subsets that had been sorted. Technical triplicate libraries were sequenced so that the variability in frequency of each individual clone could be precisely calculated. The cohort comprised 68 subjects: 14 HAM/TSP patients, some 34 multiple sclerosis patients and around 20 healthy controls. Here is what the overall study found, with its caveats: No identical CDR3 amino acid sequences were found to be shared among expanded clones across subjects, suggesting that TCR-beta repertoires were private in all groups. The highest TCR clonal expansion was observed in HAM/TSP patients, whereas the lowest was observed in MS patients, even when compared with healthy controls.

The specimen was CD4+ T cells from blood. This TCR derives from a female donor with HTLV-1-associated myelopathy (HAM/TSP).

The CDR3 is CASMETGGYEQYF. The DNA sequence reads TGTGCCAGTATGGAGACAGGGGGCTACGAGCAGTACTTC. This chain joins TRBV11-2 to TRBJ2-7, with 9 bases matching TRBD1. V loses 9 bases at its end and J loses 3 bases; junction bases beyond the gene matches: 6. In the germline V gene, CDR1 corresponds to SGHAT and CDR2 to FQNNGV. Measured from the cysteine to the phenylalanine, the CDR3 is 13 residues long. The sequence is cut down to CDR3 DNA, 39 bases in frame from base 1.